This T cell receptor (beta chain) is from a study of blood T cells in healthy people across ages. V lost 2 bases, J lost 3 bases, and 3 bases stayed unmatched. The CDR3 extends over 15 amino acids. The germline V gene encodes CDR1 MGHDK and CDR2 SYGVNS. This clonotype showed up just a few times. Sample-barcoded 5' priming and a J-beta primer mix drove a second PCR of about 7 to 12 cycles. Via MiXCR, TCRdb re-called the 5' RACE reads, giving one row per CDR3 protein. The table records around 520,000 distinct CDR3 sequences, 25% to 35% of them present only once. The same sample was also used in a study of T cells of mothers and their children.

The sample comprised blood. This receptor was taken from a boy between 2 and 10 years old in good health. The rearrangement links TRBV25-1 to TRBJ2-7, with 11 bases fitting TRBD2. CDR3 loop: CASSEVAGGIYEQYF. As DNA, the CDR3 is TGTGCCAGCAGTGAAGTAGCGGGGGGGATCTACGAGCAGTACTTC.